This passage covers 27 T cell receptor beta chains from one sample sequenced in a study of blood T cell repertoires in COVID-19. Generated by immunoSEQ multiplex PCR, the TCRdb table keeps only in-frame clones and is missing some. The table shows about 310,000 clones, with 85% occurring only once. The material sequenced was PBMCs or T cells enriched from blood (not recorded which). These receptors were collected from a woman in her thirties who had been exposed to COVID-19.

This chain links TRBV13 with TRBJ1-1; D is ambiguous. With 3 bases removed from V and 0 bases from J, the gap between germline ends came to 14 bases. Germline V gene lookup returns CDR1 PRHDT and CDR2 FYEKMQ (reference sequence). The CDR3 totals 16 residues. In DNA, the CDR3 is TGTGCCAGCAGCTTTCGTACAGCCCCTATGAACACTGAAGCTTTCTTT. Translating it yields CASSFRTAPMNTEAFF.

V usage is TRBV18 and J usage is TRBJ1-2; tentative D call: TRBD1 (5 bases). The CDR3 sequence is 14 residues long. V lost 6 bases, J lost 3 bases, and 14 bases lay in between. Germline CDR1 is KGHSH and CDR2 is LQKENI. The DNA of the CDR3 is TGTGCCAGCTCCCCGACAGCGACCGACTATGGCTACACCTTC. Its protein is CASSPTATDYGYTF.

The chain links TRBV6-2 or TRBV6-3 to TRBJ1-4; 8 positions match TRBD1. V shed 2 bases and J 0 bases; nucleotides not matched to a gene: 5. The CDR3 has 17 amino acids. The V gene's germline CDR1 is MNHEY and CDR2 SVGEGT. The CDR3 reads CASSYRSDRATNEKLFF. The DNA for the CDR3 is TGTGCCAGCAGTTACCGCTCGGACAGGGCAACTAATGAAAAACTGTTTTTT.

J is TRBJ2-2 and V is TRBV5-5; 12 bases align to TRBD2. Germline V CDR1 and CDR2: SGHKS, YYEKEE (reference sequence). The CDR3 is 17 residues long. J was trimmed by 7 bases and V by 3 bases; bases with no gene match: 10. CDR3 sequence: CASSWGSSGRADGELFF. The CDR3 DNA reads TGTGCCAGCAGCTGGGGTTCTAGCGGGAGGGCGGACGGGGAGCTGTTTTTT.

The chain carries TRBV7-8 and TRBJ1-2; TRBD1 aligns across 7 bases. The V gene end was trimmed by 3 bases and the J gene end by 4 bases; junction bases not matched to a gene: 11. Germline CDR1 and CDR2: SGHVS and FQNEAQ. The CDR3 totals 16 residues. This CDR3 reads CASSFQGQPDAYGYTF. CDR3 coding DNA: TGTGCCAGCAGCTTCCAGGGACAGCCGGATGCCTATGGCTACACCTTC.

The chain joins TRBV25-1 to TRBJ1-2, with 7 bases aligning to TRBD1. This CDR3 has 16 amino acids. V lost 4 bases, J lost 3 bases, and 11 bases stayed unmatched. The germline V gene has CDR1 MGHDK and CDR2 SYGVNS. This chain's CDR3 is CASSARGQVADYGYTF. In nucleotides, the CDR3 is TGTGCCAGCAGTGCCCGAGGACAGGTAGCAGACTATGGCTACACCTTC.

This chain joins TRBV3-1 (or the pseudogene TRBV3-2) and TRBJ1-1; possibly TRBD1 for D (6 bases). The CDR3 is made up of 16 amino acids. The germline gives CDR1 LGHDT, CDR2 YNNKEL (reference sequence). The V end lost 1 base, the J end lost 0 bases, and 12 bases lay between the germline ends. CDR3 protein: CASSQVLAGVNTEAFF. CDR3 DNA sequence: TGTGCCAGCAGCCAAGTTTTAGCAGGGGTGAACACTGAAGCTTTCTTT.

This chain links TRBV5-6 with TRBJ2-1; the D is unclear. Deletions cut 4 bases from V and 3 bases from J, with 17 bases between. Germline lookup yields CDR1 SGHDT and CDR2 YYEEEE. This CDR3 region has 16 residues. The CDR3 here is CASSTPYRTGYNEQFF. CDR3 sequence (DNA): TGTGCCAGCAGCACCCCCTACCGAACGGGCTACAATGAGCAGTTCTTC.

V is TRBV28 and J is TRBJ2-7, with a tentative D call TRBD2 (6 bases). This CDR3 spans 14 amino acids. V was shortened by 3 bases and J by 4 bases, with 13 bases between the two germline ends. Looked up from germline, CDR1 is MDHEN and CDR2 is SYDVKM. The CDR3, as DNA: TGTGCCAGCAGTTTTGTAAGCGGGCAATACGAGCAGTACTTC. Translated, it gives CASSFVSGQYEQYF. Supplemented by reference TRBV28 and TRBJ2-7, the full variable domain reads DVKVTQSSRYLVKRTGEKVFLECVQDMDHENMFWYRQDPGLGLRLIYFSYDVKMKEKGDIPEGYSVSREKKERFSLILESASTNQTSMYLCASSFVSGQYEQYFGPGTRLTVT.

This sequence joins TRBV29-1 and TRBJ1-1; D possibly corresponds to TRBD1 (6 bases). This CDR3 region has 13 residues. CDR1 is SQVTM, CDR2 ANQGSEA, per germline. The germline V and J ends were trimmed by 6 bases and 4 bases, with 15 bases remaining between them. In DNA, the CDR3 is TGCAGCGTAGTTAGGGGGTTGGGCACTGAAGCTTTCTTT. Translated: CSVVRGLGTEAFF.

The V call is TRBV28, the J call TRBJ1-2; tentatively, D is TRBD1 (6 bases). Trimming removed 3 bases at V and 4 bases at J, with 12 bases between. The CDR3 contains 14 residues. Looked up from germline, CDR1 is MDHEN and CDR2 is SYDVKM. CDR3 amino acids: CASSFSTGSYGYTF. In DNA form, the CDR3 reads TGTGCCAGCAGTTTTAGTACAGGGAGCTATGGCTACACCTTC.

The CDR3 coding sequence is TGTGCCAGCAGCTTAGGGTTAAGCGGGGCACCCCTCCACTTT. It translates to CASSLGLSGAPLHF. The chain carries TRBV7-9 and TRBJ1-6; unclear D gene. This CDR3 comprises 14 residues. Trimming shortened V by 1 base and J by 11 bases, and 12 bases separated the two germline ends. The germline V gene encodes CDR1 SEHNR and CDR2 FQNEAQ (reference sequence).

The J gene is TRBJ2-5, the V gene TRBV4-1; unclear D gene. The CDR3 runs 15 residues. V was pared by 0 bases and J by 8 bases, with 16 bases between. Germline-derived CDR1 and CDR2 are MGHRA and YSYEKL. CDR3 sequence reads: CASSQEFSQFSTQYF. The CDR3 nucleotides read TGCGCCAGCAGCCAAGAATTTTCCCAGTTTTCTACCCAGTACTTC.

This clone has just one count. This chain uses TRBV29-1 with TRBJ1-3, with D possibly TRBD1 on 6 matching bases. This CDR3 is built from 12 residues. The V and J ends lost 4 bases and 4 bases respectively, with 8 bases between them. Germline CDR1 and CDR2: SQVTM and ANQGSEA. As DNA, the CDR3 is TGCAGCGTTGCAGGGGCCGGAAACACCATATATTTT. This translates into CSVAGAGNTIYF.

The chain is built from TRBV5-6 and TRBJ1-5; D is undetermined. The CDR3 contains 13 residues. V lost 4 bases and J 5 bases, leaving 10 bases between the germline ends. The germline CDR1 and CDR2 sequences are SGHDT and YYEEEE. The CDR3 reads CASSASSYQPQHF. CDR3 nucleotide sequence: TGTGCCAGCAGCGCTAGCAGTTATCAGCCCCAGCATTTT.

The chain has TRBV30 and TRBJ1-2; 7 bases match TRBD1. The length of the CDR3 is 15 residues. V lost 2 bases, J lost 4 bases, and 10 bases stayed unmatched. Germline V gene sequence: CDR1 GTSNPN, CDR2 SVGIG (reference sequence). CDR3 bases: TGTGCCTGGAGTCCACCGGACAGGAGGGGCTATGGCTACACCTTC. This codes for CAWSPPDRRGYGYTF.

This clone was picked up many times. The CDR3 bases are TGTGCCAGCACCCTAGACAGTACCTACGAGCAGTACTTC. Protein: CASTLDSTYEQYF. V and J are TRBV28 and TRBJ2-7; a possible D gene is TRBD1 (5 bases). The germline V gene encodes CDR1 MDHEN and CDR2 SYDVKM. This CDR3 has 13 amino acids. Trimming cost V 7 bases and J 2 bases, with 12 bases left between them.

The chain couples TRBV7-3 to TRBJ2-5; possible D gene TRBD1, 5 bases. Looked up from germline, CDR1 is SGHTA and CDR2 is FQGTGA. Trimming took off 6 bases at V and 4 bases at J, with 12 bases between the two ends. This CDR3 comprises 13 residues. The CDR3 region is CASSSGHPETQYF. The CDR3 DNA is TGTGCCAGCAGTTCAGGGCATCCAGAGACCCAGTACTTC.

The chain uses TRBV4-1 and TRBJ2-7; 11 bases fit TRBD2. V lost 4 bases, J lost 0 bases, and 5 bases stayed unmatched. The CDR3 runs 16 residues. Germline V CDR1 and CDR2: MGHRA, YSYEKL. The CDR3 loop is CASSPRTSGSSYEQYF. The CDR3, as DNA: TGCGCCAGCAGCCCCCGGACTAGCGGGTCCTCCTACGAGCAGTACTTC.

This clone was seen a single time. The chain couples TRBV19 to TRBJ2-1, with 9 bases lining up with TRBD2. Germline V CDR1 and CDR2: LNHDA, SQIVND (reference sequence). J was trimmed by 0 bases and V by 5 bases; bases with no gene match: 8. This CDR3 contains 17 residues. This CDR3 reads CASSSIAGEASYNEQFF. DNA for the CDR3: TGTGCCAGTAGTTCGATAGCGGGAGAGGCCTCCTACAATGAGCAGTTCTTC.

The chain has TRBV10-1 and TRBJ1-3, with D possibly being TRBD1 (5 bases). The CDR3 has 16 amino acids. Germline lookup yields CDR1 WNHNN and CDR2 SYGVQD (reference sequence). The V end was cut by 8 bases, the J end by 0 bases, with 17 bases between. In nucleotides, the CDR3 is TGCGCCAGCCTATGTTCCGGGACTGGCTCTGGAAACACCATATATTTT. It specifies CASLCSGTGSGNTIYF.

The CDR3, as DNA: TGTGCTAGTGGTTTGGTAGGACAGGGCGATCAGCCCCAGCATTTT. Translation: CASGLVGQGDQPQHF. The chain joins TRBV12-5 to TRBJ1-5, with 8 bases fitting TRBD1. The V gene's germline CDR1 is LGHNT and CDR2 FRNRAP. This CDR3 has 15 amino acids. V was clipped by 0 bases and J by 5 bases; unmatched bases: 3.

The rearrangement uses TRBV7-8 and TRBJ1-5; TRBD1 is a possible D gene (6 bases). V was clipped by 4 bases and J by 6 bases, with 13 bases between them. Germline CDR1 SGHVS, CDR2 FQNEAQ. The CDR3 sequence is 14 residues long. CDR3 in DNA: TGTGCCAGCAGCTCACAGGGTAGAAGTCAGCCCCAGCATTTT. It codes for CASSSQGRSQPQHF.

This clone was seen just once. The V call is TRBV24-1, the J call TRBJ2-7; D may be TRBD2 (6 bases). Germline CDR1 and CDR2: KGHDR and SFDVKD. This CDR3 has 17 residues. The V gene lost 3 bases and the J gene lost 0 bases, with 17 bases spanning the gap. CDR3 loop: CATSDPGSGGNSYEQYF. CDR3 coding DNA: TGTGCCACCAGTGATCCCGGTAGCGGAGGAAACTCCTACGAGCAGTACTTC.

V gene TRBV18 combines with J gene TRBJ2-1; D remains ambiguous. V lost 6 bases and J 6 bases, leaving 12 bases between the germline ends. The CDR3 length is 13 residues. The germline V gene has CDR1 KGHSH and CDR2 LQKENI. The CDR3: CASSPMRLNEQFF. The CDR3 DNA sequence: TGTGCCAGCTCCCCAATGAGACTCAATGAGCAGTTCTTC.

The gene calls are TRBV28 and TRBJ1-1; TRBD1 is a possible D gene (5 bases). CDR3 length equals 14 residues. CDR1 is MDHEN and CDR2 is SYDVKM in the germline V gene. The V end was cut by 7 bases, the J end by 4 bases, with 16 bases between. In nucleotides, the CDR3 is TGTGCCAGCACCACATGGGCGGGGGGCACTGAAGCTTTCTTT. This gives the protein CASTTWAGGTEAFF.

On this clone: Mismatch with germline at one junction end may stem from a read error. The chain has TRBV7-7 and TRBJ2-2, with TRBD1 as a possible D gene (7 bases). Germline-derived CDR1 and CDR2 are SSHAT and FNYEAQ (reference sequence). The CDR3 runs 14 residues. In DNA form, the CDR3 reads TGTGCTAGCAGCCCCCCAGGGGGGACCGGGGAGCTGTTTTTT. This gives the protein CASSPPGGTGELFF.